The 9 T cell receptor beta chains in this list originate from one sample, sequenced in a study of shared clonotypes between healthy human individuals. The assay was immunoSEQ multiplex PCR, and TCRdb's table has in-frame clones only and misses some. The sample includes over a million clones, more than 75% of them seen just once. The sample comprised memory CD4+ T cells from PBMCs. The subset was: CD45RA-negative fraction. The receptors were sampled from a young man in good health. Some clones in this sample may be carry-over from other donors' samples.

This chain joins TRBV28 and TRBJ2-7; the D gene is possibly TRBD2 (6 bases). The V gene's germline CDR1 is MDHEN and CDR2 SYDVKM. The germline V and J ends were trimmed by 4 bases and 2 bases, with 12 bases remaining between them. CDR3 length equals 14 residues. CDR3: CASSSHGGTYEQYF. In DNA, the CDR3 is TGTGCCAGCAGTTCGCACGGGGGAACCTACGAGCAGTACTTC.

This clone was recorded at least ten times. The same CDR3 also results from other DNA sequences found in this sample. The CDR3 protein is CASSPGDYGYTF. The CDR3 bases are TGTGCCAGCAGCCCTGGCGACTATGGCTACACCTTC. The chain is built from TRBV5-6 and TRBJ1-2; no reliable D call. The V end lost 4 bases, the J end lost 3 bases, and 7 bases lay between the germline ends. The CDR3 length is 12 residues. Germline V lookup: CDR1 SGHDT, CDR2 YYEEEE.

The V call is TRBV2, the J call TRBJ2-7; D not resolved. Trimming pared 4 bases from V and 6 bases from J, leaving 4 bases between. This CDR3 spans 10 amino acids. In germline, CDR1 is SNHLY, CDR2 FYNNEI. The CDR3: CASSVAEQYF. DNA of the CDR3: TGTGCCAGCAGTGTCGCCGAGCAGTACTTC.

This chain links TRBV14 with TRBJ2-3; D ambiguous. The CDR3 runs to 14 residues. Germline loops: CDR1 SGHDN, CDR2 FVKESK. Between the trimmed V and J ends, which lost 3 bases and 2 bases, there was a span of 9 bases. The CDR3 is CASSQVRSTDTQYF. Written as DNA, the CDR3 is TGTGCCAGCAGCCAGGTCCGTTCCACAGATACGCAGTATTTT.

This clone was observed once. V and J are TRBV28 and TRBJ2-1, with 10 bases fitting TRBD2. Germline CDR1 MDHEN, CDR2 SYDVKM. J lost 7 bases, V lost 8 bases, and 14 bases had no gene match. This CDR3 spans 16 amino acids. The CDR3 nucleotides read TGTGCCAGCGCCCGCCGGGGGGGGACTAGCGCGAATGAGCAGTTCTTC. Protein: CASARRGGTSANEQFF.

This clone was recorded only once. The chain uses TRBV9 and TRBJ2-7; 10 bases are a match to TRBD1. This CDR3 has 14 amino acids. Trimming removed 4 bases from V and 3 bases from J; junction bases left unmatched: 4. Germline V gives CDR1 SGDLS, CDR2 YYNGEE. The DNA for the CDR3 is TGTGCCAGCAGCAAAGGACAGGGGGACTACGAGCAGTACTTC. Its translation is CASSKGQGDYEQYF.

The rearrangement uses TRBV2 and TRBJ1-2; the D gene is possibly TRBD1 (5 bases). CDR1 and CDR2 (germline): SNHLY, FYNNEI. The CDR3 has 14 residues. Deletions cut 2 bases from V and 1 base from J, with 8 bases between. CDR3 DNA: TGTGCCAGCAGTGAAAATGGGGGTAACTATGGCTACACCTTC. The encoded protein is CASSENGGNYGYTF.

As DNA, the CDR3 is TGTGCCAGCAGAGGACAGGGGTTGACCGGGGAGCTGTTTTTT. Translation: CASRGQGLTGELFF. V and J are TRBV2 and TRBJ2-2, with 9 bases fitting TRBD1. The CDR3 is made up of 14 amino acids. CDR1 is SNHLY, CDR2 FYNNEI, per germline. V dropped 6 bases and J dropped 5; count of bases not matched to a gene: 4.

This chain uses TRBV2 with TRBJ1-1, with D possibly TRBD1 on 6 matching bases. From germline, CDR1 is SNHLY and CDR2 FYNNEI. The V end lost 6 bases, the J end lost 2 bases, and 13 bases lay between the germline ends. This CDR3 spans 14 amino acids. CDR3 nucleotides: TGTGCCAGCAGCGACAGGTGGGGAAACACTGAAGCTTTCTTT. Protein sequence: CASSDRWGNTEAFF.